This entry lists 28 T cell receptor beta chains sequenced from one sample in a study of cytomegalovirus exposure and HLA in healthy donors. In the PCR, 60 Vbeta and 13 Jbeta primers were used. Clones were sequenced by immunoSEQ multiplex PCR, and TCRdb holds only the in-frame ones, with some missing. The table lists about 98,000 clones, roughly 76% of them singletons, with 2% to 2.5% in the top ten. Sequencing was performed on PBMCs. The receptors were sampled from a man in his fifties in good health and CMV-seronegative.

J is TRBJ2-1 and V is TRBV5-6; D unclear. CDR3 length: 15 amino acids. The V gene's germline CDR1 is SGHDT and CDR2 YYEEEE. Trimming removed 1 base from V and 0 bases from J, with 8 bases in between. CDR3 sequence: CASSLYQRSYNEQFF. The DNA of the CDR3 is TGTGCCAGCAGCTTGTATCAGCGCTCCTACAATGAGCAGTTCTTC.

In DNA, the CDR3 is TGTGCCAGCAGCTCCAATGACCGGGACTACCCCCAAGAGACCCAGTACTTC. The encoded protein is CASSSNDRDYPQETQYF. This chain connects TRBV13 to TRBJ2-5; 7 bases fit TRBD2. From germline, CDR1 is PRHDT and CDR2 FYEKMQ (reference sequence). The CDR3 consists of 17 residues. The trim removed 4 bases at V and 1 base at J, leaving 12 bases unmatched.

This chain uses TRBV7-3 with TRBJ1-1, with 7 positions matching TRBD1. Germline lookup yields CDR1 SGHTA and CDR2 FQGTGA. The CDR3 extends over 15 amino acids. J lost 4 bases, V lost 4 bases, and 9 bases had no gene match. In nucleotides, the CDR3 is TGTGCCAGCAGCTCCCAGCCAGGGGGGATCACTGAAGCTTTCTTT. Its translation: CASSSQPGGITEAFF.

The rearrangement links TRBV28 to TRBJ2-1; possibly TRBD2 for D (6 bases). Trimming stripped 5 bases from V and 0 bases from J, with 14 bases between. The germline V gene encodes CDR1 MDHEN and CDR2 SYDVKM. The CDR3 covers 16 residues. The DNA of the CDR3 is TGTGCCAGCAGTCCGGACGGGACTCCCTCCTACAATGAGCAGTTCTTC. This translates into CASSPDGTPSYNEQFF.

The chain links TRBV4-2 to TRBJ2-7; maybe TRBD2 (5 bases). Germline V gives CDR1 LGHNA, CDR2 YNFKEQ. This CDR3 comprises 15 residues. The V gene lost 0 bases and the J gene lost 1 base, with 10 bases spanning the gap. The CDR3 DNA is TGTGCCAGCAGCCAAGATTGGACGGGGTCCTACGAGCAGTACTTC. This translates into CASSQDWTGSYEQYF.

This chain connects TRBV19 to TRBJ2-5; 9 positions match TRBD2. Germline CDR1 and CDR2: LNHDA and SQIVND (reference sequence). The CDR3 spans 16 residues. V dropped 2 bases and J dropped 4; count of bases not matched to a gene: 8. The CDR3 DNA is TGTGCCAGTAGTATACGGGCGGGAGGGCCTTTAGAGACCCAGTACTTC. This sequence encodes CASSIRAGGPLETQYF.

A few counts support this clone. The CDR3 loop is CASSSTRVYGGGAGETQYF. CDR3 nucleotide sequence: TGTGCCAGCAGTTCGACTCGGGTCTATGGCGGGGGGGCCGGAGAGACCCAGTACTTC. The V call is TRBV27, the J call TRBJ2-5, with 9 bases lining up with TRBD2. In germline, CDR1 is MNHEY, CDR2 SMNVEV (reference sequence). V shed 4 bases and J 4 bases; nucleotides not matched to a gene: 19. The CDR3 contains 19 residues.

This sequence joins TRBV6-5 and TRBJ2-1; D perhaps matches TRBD1 (6 bases). Trimming removed 7 bases from V and 3 bases from J, with 10 bases in between. Germline CDR1 is MNHEY and CDR2 is SVGAGI. The CDR3 has 13 amino acids. DNA for the CDR3: TGTGCCAGCACCACAGGGTACTACAATGAGCAGTTCTTC. Its protein product is CASTTGYYNEQFF.

CDR3 nucleotide sequence: TGTGCCTGGAGTCCCCGTGTGGCTCGGTTCTTC. Protein product: CAWSPRVARFF. The chain joins TRBV30 to TRBJ2-1; D not resolved. Looked up from germline, CDR1 is GTSNPN and CDR2 is SVGIG (reference sequence). The V and J ends lost 2 bases and 15 bases respectively, with 14 bases between them. This CDR3 contains 11 residues.

The chain is built from TRBV7-9 and TRBJ2-3, with 7 bases identical to TRBD1. The CDR3 has 15 amino acids. Germline lookup yields CDR1 SEHNR and CDR2 FQNEAQ (reference sequence). J lost 0 bases, V lost 5 bases, and 5 bases had no gene match. The CDR3 reads CASSGRQGSTDTQYF. In DNA form, the CDR3 reads TGTGCCAGCAGCGGTCGACAGGGAAGCACAGATACGCAGTATTTT.

Notes on this clone: The same CDR3 arises from other DNA sequences in this sample as well. The V gene is TRBV18, the J gene TRBJ2-7, with 8 nucleotides matching TRBD1. The CDR3 has 13 amino acids. V gave up 6 bases and J gave up 2 bases; unmatched junction bases: 3. CDR1 and CDR2 (germline): KGHSH, LQKENI. CDR3 nucleotide sequence: TGTGCCAGCTCCGGGACAGGTACCTACGAGCAGTACTTC. This sequence encodes CASSGTGTYEQYF.

The rearrangement joins TRBV5-1 to TRBJ2-1; 16 bases are a match to TRBD2. The germline V gene has CDR1 SGHRS and CDR2 YFSETQ. This CDR3 spans 18 amino acids. The V segment lost 3 bases and the J segment 9 bases; nucleotides outside the gene matches: 12. The DNA for the CDR3 is TGCGCCAGCAGCTGGGACCCAGCCGGGACTAGCGGGAGGGCTGAGCAGTTCTTC. Its translation: CASSWDPAGTSGRAEQFF.

This chain connects TRBV25-1 to TRBJ1-6; no clear D. The germline V and J ends were trimmed by 7 bases and 7 bases, with 11 bases remaining between them. Germline V gene sequence: CDR1 MGHDK, CDR2 SYGVNS. This CDR3 is built from 13 residues. The CDR3 DNA reads TGTGCCAGCAAGCGTGAATGGAATTCACCCCTCCACTTT. Its translation is CASKREWNSPLHF. Variable domain in full (rest from reference TRBV25-1 and TRBJ1-6): EADIYQTPRYLVIGTGKKITLECSQTMGHDKMYWYQQDPGMELHLIHYSYGVNSTEKGDLSSESTVSRIRTEHFPLTLESARPSHTSQYLCASKREWNSPLHFGNGTRLTVT.

The chain links TRBV6-5 to TRBJ1-5; TRBD1 aligns across 11 bases. This CDR3 has 16 residues. V lost 2 bases and J lost 11; bases outside the gene matches: 11. Per the germline V gene, CDR1 is MNHEY and CDR2 is SVGAGI. Here the CDR3 reads CASSYPRDRGLEAQHF. CDR3 bases: TGTGCCAGCAGTTACCCTCGGGACAGGGGGTTGGAGGCCCAGCATTTT.

The V gene is TRBV7-2, the J gene TRBJ2-7; D might be TRBD1 (6 bases). V gave up 3 bases and J gave up 0 bases, with 12 bases separating them. Germline-derived CDR1 and CDR2 are SGHTA and FQGNSA. CDR3 size: 15 residues. This CDR3 reads CASSLGAGPSYEQYF. Written as DNA, the CDR3 is TGTGCCAGCAGCTTGGGGGCGGGTCCCTCCTACGAGCAGTACTTC.

This sequence joins TRBV4-3 and TRBJ2-7, with D tentatively TRBD1 (5 bases). Trimming shortened V by 0 bases and J by 5 bases, and 17 bases separated the two germline ends. The CDR3 is 16 amino acids. CDR1 is LGHNA and CDR2 is YSLEER in the germline V gene. The CDR3 here is CASSQEGALRVDEQYF. CDR3 in DNA: TGCGCCAGCAGCCAAGAAGGGGCCCTCCGGGTGGACGAGCAGTACTTC.

The rearrangement uses TRBV5-4 and TRBJ2-2, with TRBD1 as a possible D gene (5 bases). V gave up 0 bases and J gave up 6 bases, with 18 bases separating them. This CDR3 has 17 amino acids. The germline V gene has CDR1 SGHNT and CDR2 YYREEE (reference sequence). CDR3 sequence: CASSLVGEVGRAGELFF. The CDR3 DNA sequence: TGTGCCAGCAGCTTGGTAGGGGAAGTCGGTCGAGCCGGGGAGCTGTTTTTT.

This clone turned up a few times. The rearrangement links TRBV9 to TRBJ1-4, with D perhaps TRBD1 (5 bases). The CDR3 is made up of 15 amino acids. Trimming removed 3 bases at V and 0 bases at J, with 9 bases between. Germline V gene data show CDR1 as SGDLS and CDR2 as YYNGEE. This chain's CDR3 is CASSGGTTTNEKLFF. The DNA of the CDR3 is TGTGCCAGCAGCGGAGGGACTACAACTAATGAAAAACTGTTTTTT.

This clone was counted only a few times. The chain combines TRBV11-2 with TRBJ2-5, with D hard to call. The tail of the sequence fits TRBJ2-7 better, so the J call may be wrong. The CDR3 sequence is 12 residues long. The germline gives CDR1 SGHAT, CDR2 FQNNGV. CDR3 amino acids: CASSVSPYEQYF. As DNA, the CDR3 is TGTGCCAGCAGCGTCTCCCCCTACGAGCAGTACTTC.

This clone showed up just once. V usage is TRBV7-2 and J usage is TRBJ2-5, with 7 nucleotides matching TRBD1. Germline V CDR1 and CDR2: SGHTA, FQGNSA. V gave up 5 bases and J gave up 5 bases; unmatched junction bases: 14. The CDR3 totals 16 residues. The CDR3: CASSRGRDSSRETQYF. Here the CDR3 DNA reads TGTGCCAGCAGCCGCGGCAGGGACAGCTCCCGGGAGACCCAGTACTTC.

The V call is TRBV29-1, the J call TRBJ2-7, with D maybe TRBD1 (7 bases). The CDR3 totals 16 residues. The V gene's germline CDR1 is SQVTM and CDR2 ANQGSEA. V was shortened by 5 bases and J by 2 bases, with 22 bases between the two germline ends. The CDR3 spells CSVIWAQGGLTYEQYF. Written as DNA, the CDR3 is TGCAGCGTTATCTGGGCCCAGGGGGGCTTAACCTACGAGCAGTACTTC.

This clone is a singleton in its sample. The chain carries TRBV27 and TRBJ2-7; 8 positions agree with TRBD1. The CDR3 consists of 15 residues. With V trimmed by 7 bases and J by 5 bases, 13 bases remained unmatched. Germline loops: CDR1 MNHEY, CDR2 SMNVEV (reference sequence). CDR3 loop: CASTLPRQGRHEQYF. The CDR3 DNA reads TGTGCCAGCACCCTCCCCCGACAGGGGCGCCACGAGCAGTACTTC.

In this sample, this clone turned up a few times. This chain joins TRBV7-6 and TRBJ1-1, with a possible D match to TRBD1 (6 bases). CDR1 SGHVS and CDR2 FNYEAQ come from the germline V gene. The CDR3 runs to 14 residues. V lost 0 bases to trimming and J lost 1 base, with 6 bases between them. CDR3 protein: CASSLAGGNTEAFF. The CDR3 DNA is TGTGCCAGCAGCTTAGCAGGGGGGAACACTGAAGCTTTCTTT.

This clone turned up a few times. The rearrangement uses TRBV21-1 and TRBJ2-4; the table's D call, TRBD2, has no DNA check behind it. TRBV21-1 is assigned pseudogene status. The CDR3 consists of 16 residues. In DNA form, the CDR3 reads TGTGCCAGCAGCAAAGAAGAGGGAGGGGCCAAAAACATTCAGTACTTC. This gives the protein CASSKEEGGAKNIQYF.

The genes are TRBV28 and TRBJ1-5, with a tentative D call TRBD1 (5 bases). The CDR3 runs 14 residues. Trimming removed 0 bases from V and 3 bases from J, with 6 bases in between. Germline lookup yields CDR1 MDHEN and CDR2 SYDVKM. CDR3 nucleotides: TGTGCCAGCAGTTTATGGACAGACAATCAGCCCCAGCATTTT. This encodes CASSLWTDNQPQHF.

This rearrangement joins TRBV5-4 to TRBJ2-1; 9 bases are a match to TRBD2. Germline lookup yields CDR1 SGHNT and CDR2 YYREEE (reference sequence). This CDR3 comprises 15 residues. The J segment lost 0 bases and the V segment lost 4 bases, leaving 2 bases of the junction unmatched. CDR3 region: CASSISGGSYNEQFF. The CDR3 DNA is TGTGCCAGCAGCATTAGCGGGGGCTCCTACAATGAGCAGTTCTTC. Supplemented by reference TRBV5-4 and TRBJ2-1, the full variable domain reads ETGVTQSPTHLIKTRGQQVTLRCSSQSGHNTVSWYQQALGQGPQFIFQYYREEENGRGNFPPRFSGLQFPNYSSELNVNALELDDSALYLCASSISGGSYNEQFFGPGTRLTVL.

The V and J genes are TRBV11-2 and TRBJ2-7, with D maybe TRBD1 (6 bases). The CDR3 extends over 17 amino acids. Deletions cut 4 bases from V and 1 base from J, with 20 bases between. Germline loops: CDR1 SGHAT, CDR2 FQNNGV. For the CDR3, the DNA is TGTGCCAGCAGCTCCAACGGGGTGGGGACATCTTCCTACGAGCAGTACTTC. This translates into CASSSNGVGTSSYEQYF.

The chain recombines TRBV7-6 with TRBJ2-1; 7 bases match TRBD2. J gave up 0 bases and V 7 bases, and 12 bases lay outside the gene matches. This CDR3 has 17 residues. Germline V lookup: CDR1 SGHVS, CDR2 FNYEAQ. The CDR3 nucleotides are TGTGCCAGCACTGCGGAGGTAGGGAGGGCCTCCTACAATGAGCAGTTCTTC. Encoded protein: CASTAEVGRASYNEQFF.